This T cell receptor (beta chain) was retrieved from a study of T-cell memory formation after mild COVID-19. Trimming took 0 bases from V and 8 from J; bases not matched to a gene: 6. This CDR3 is 15 amino acids long. CDR1 and CDR2 from the germline V gene are LGHNA and YSLEER. TCRdb independently ran MiXCR on the 5' RACE reads; one entry per CDR3 protein. Of some 290,000 distinct CDR3 sequences listed, about a sixth are singletons. The clonotype comes from a man aged 18 to 29 who had mild COVID-19 (a few samples of this study predate the infection). Cell type and time point are not known. The specimen was PBMCs or a T cell subset sorted from them (not recorded which). The chain carries TRBV4-3 and TRBJ1-4; 7 bases are a match to TRBD1. The CDR3 nucleotides are TGCGCCAGCAGCCAAGAGGGCAGGGGGAACGAAAAACTGTTTTTT. Protein sequence: CASSQEGRGNEKLFF.